Sequencing of this T cell receptor (beta chain) was carried out in a study of T-cell reconstitution after alpha-beta-depleted transplantation in children. General study results and limits: Once a year had passed after transplant, T-cell counts and diversity came mostly from newly produced T cells. Expanded graft clones, several hundred of them, were reportedly the source of alpha-beta T cells about two months after transplant.

The CDR3 consists of 17 residues. The germline V gene encodes CDR1 LGHNA and CDR2 YNFKEQ. V lost 0 bases to trimming and J lost 2 bases, with 13 bases between them. As regards this clonotype: The antigen is unknown.

Preparation of the TCRbeta library used unique molecular identifiers. MiXCR, applied by TCRdb to the PCR reads, yields one record per CDR3 protein. The repertoire holds approximately 500,000 distinct CDR3 sequences, with 25% to 30% as singletons. The clonotype comes from a boy under two years old with Wiskott-Aldrich syndrome, due to receive a stem cell transplant. Material: PBMCs, obtained before TCRalphabeta/CD19-depleted stem cell transplant. J is TRBJ2-2 and V is TRBV4-2, with a weak D call TRBD2 (6 bases). CDR3 in DNA: TGTGCCAGCAGCCAAGATTTGGTGGGAGGAAACACCGGGGAGCTGTTTTTT. Translation: CASSQDLVGGNTGELFF.